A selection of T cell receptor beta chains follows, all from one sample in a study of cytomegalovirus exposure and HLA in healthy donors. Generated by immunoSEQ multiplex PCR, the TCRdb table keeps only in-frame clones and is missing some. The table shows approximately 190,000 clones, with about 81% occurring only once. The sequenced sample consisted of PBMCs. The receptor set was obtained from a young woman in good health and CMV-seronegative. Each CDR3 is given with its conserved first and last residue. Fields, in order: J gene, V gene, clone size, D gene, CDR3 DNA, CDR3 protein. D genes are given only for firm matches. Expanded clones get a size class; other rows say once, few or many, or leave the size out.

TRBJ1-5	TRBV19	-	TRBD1	TGTGCCAGTAGTCAAGCCGGGACAGGGTCTGAGCCCCAGCATTTT	CASSQAGTGSEPQHF
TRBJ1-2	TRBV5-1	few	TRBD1	TGCGCCAGCAGAACCGCGGGGCAGGGGGCTAGGGGCTACACCTTC	CASRTAGQGARGYTF
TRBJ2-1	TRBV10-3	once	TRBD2	TGTGCCATCAGTGTGCGGGAGGAGGAGCAGTTCTTC	CAISVREEEQFF
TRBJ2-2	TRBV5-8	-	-	TGTGCCAGCAGCTTTCGCGGGAATACCGGGGAGCTGTTTTTT	CASSFRGNTGELFF
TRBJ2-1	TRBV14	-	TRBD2	TGTGCCAGCAGCCATCTGGCGGGAGGGGCTGAGTACAATGAGCAGTTCTTC	CASSHLAGGAEYNEQFF
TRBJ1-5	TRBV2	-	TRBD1	TGTGCCAGCAGTGGCGGGGACAGTTATCAGCCCCAGCATTTT	CASSGGDSYQPQHF
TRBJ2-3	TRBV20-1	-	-	TGCAGTCCGCGGGCCCCAGATACGCAGTATTTT	CSPRAPDTQYF
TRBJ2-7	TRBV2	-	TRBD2	TGTGCCAGCAGTGAGCCTAGCGGGGGGACCTCCTCCTACGAGCAGTACTTC	CASSEPSGGTSSYEQYF
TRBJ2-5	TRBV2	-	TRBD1	TGTGCCAGCCGCGGACAGGCCACTGTGTACTTC	CASRGQATVYF
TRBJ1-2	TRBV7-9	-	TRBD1	TGTGCCAGCAGCTTAGGAACAACAGGGGTTAATGGCTACACCTTC	CASSLGTTGVNGYTF
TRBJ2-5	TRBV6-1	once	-	TGTGCCAGCAGTGAAGCGCGTCCCCAGTACTTC	CASSEARPQYF
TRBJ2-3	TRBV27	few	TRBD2	TGTGCCAGCAGTTTATGGGCGGGAGGAACAGATACGCAGTATTTT	CASSLWAGGTDTQYF
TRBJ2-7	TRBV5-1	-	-	TGCGCCAGCAGCTTGGATTTCTCAGACGAGCAGTACTTC	CASSLDFSDEQYF
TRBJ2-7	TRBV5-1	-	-	TGCGCCAGCAGCCTGATCGAGACTGGAACCTACGAGCAGTACTTC	CASSLIETGTYEQYF
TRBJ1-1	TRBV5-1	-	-	TGCGCCAGCACCGAGGGTCGTGAAGCTTTCTTT	CASTEGREAFF
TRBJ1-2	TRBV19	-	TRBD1	TGTGCCAGTAGTCCCCGGGACAGGGGAGGCTACACCTTC	CASSPRDRGGYTF
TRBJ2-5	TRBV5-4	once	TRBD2	TGTGCCAGCAGCTTCGGGACTAGCGGGGATTTCCAAGAGACCCAGTACTTC	CASSFGTSGDFQETQYF
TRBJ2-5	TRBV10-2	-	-	TGCGCCAGCAGTGAGACTTGGACTTCCCAAGAGACCCAGTACTTC	CASSETWTSQETQYF
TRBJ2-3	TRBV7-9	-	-	TGTGCCAGCAGCTTTAATCCAGGGCCAGATACGCAGTATTTT	CASSFNPGPDTQYF
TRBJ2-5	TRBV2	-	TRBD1	TGTGCCAGCAGTGGATACAGGGGACATGAGACCCAGTACTTC	CASSGYRGHETQYF
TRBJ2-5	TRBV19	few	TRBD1	TGTGCCAGTAGTAAAACCGGGACAGCAGAGACCCAGTACTTC	CASSKTGTAETQYF
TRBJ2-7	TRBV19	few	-	TGTGCCAGTAGTAAACGAGGACTGGAGCAGTACTTC	CASSKRGLEQYF
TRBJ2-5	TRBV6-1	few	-	TGTGCCAGCAGTCCGATGGGGGGAGAGACCCAGTACTTC	CASSPMGGETQYF
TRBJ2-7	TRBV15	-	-	TGTGCCACCCAAGGGGCCTACGAGCAGTACTTC	CATQGAYEQYF
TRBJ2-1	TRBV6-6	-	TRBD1	TGTGCCAGCAGTTCTACAGGACAGGGATACAATGAGCAGTTCTTC	CASSSTGQGYNEQFF
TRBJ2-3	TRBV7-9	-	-	TGTGCCAGCAGCTCGACTAGATGGGCAGATACGCAGTATTTT	CASSSTRWADTQYF
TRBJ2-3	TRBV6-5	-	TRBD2	TGTGCCAGCAGTTACGGGCTAGCGGGCACAGATACGCAGTATTTT	CASSYGLAGTDTQYF
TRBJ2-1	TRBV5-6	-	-	TGTGCCAGCAGCTTGGTATACGCGGGCAGACTGGGGATGTTCTTC	CASSLVYAGRLGMFF
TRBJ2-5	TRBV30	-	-	TGTGCCTATACAGGGGTCGGCGGGGGGTACCAAGAGACCCAGTACTTC	CAYTGVGGGYQETQYF
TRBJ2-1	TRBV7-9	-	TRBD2	TGTGCCAGCAGACTCCTAGCGGGGGGATCCTACAATGAGCAGTTCTTC	CASRLLAGGSYNEQFF
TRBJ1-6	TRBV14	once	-	TGTGCCAGCAGCCAACCAGACAGAAATTCACCCCTCCACTTT	CASSQPDRNSPLHF
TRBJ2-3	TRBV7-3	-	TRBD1	TGTGCCAGCAGCTTAGGACAGGGGGCCGATACGCAGTATTTT	CASSLGQGADTQYF
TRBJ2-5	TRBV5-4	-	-	TGTGCCAGCAGCCCCAGCTCTAGTATCGGGCAGTACTTC	CASSPSSSIGQYF
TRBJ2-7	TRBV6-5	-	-	TGTGCCAGCAGTTACTCGTACAGCTACGAGCAGTACTTC	CASSYSYSYEQYF
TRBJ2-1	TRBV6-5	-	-	TGTGCCAGCAGTTATACCACCAGCTCCTACAATGAGCAGTTCTTC	CASSYTTSSYNEQFF
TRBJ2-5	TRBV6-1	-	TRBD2	TGTGCCAGCAGTGTTCTAGCGGGAGTTGGTGTGGAGACCCAGTACTTC	CASSVLAGVGVETQYF
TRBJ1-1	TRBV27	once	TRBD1	TGTGCCAGCAAGGGACAGGGCCACACTGAAGCTTTCTTT	CASKGQGHTEAFF
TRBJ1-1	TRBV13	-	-	TGTGCCAGCAGCCCCCGGACAATAATGAACACTGAAGCTTTCTTT	CASSPRTIMNTEAFF
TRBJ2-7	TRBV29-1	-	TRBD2	TGCAGCGTTACCTTTACCGGACTAGCGGTTAATCTATACGAGCAGTACTTC	CSVTFTGLAVNLYEQYF
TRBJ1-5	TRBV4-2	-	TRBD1	TGTGCCAGCAGCCAGGACAGGACGGCGGTTGGTCAGCCCCAGCATTTT	CASSQDRTAVGQPQHF
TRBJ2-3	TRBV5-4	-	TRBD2	TGTGCCAGCAGCTTGGGTGCCCCGACTAGCGGGGGGGCAGGTACGCAGTATTTT	CASSLGAPTSGGAGTQYF
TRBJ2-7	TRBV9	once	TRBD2	TGTGCCAGCAGCGTAGCGGCTAGCGGGGACTACGAGCAGTACTTC	CASSVAASGDYEQYF
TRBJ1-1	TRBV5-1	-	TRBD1	TGCGCCAGCAGCTCTGACAGGGGATGGACTGAAGCTTTCTTT	CASSSDRGWTEAFF
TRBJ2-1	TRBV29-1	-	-	TGCAGCGTTGAAGATCCCAGGGGCGTCTACAATGAGCAGTTCTTC	CSVEDPRGVYNEQFF
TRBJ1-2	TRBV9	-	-	TGTGCCAGCAGCGTAGACAGGGATTATGGCTACACCTTC	CASSVDRDYGYTF
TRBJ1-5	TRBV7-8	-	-	TGTGCCAGCAGCTTAGAGGGTTGGACAGCGACCTCCAATCAGCCCCAGCATTTT	CASSLEGWTATSNQPQHF
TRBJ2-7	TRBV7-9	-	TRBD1	TGTGCCAGCAGCTTAGAAGACAGGGGGGCCTACGAGCAGTACTTC	CASSLEDRGAYEQYF
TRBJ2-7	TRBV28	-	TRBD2	TGTGCCAGCCGGACTAGCGGGAGGGCCTACGAGCAGTACTTC	CASRTSGRAYEQYF
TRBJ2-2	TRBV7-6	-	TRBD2	TGTGCCAGCAGCCCGGGACTAGCGGGAGGGACCTACACCGGGGAGCTGTTTTTT	CASSPGLAGGTYTGELFF